The 3 T cell receptor beta chains given below trace back to one sample, sequenced in a study of shared clonotypes between healthy human individuals (dated by TCRdb to the early 2020s). Library preparation was by the immunoSEQ multiplex PCR assay. TCRdb retrieved this table from immuneACCESS and kept in-frame rearrangements only. Not all clones are present; in checked studies, unresolved V genes account for under half, and no reason is known for the remainder. For this sample the table gives some 1,400,000 clones, of which more than 95% were detected only once. The ten top clones hold 0.95% to 1.5% of the sample. Input material: naive CD4+ T cells sorted from blood. Taken with the paper, the label for cell subset or site translates to: CD45RA+ positively selected. These receptors were taken from a man aged 30-40 years in good health.

The chain recombines TRBV11-2 with TRBJ2-7, with 7 bases aligning to TRBD1. Losses at the gene ends were 6 bases for V and 4 bases for J; bases not matched to a gene: 6. The CDR3 contains 13 residues. CDR1 SGHAT and CDR2 FQNNGV come from the germline V gene. The CDR3 sequence: CASRTGTVYEQYF. The CDR3 DNA is TGTGCCAGCAGAACCGGGACAGTATACGAGCAGTACTTC.

The CDR3 bases are TGCGCCAGCAGCCAAGAAGGCCTACCAAGCACAGATACGCAGTATTTT. Translating gives CASSQEGLPSTDTQYF. The V and J genes are TRBV4-3 and TRBJ2-3; D not certain. The CDR3 has 16 residues. Germline assignment: CDR1 LGHNA and CDR2 YSLEER. V was cut by 0 bases and J by 0 bases, with 10 bases left in between.

The chain recombines TRBV5-4 with TRBJ2-3; D possibly uses TRBD1 or TRBD2 (5 bases each). The V and J ends lost 3 bases and 2 bases respectively, with 16 bases between them. Germline V gene sequence: CDR1 SGHNT, CDR2 YYREEE (reference sequence). The CDR3 sequence is 16 residues long. CDR3 DNA sequence: TGTGCCAGCAGCTCCCCGGGACGGCAGTCCACAGATACGCAGTATTTT. Its protein product is CASSSPGRQSTDTQYF.